These 8 T cell receptor beta chains share one sample of origin, sequenced in a study of cytomegalovirus exposure and HLA in healthy donors. In the PCR, 60 Vbeta and 13 Jbeta primers were used. Profiling relied on immunoSEQ multiplex PCR, and the TCRdb table lists in-frame clones only, not all of them. Altogether roughly 240,000 clones are present, around 80% being singletons, with the ten largest covering approximately 0.47%. The sample was PBMCs. The source of these receptors is a boy aged 10-17 years in good health and CMV-seronegative.

The V and J genes are TRBV5-1 and TRBJ2-7; D remains unclear. V lost 3 bases, J lost 4 bases, and 11 bases lay in between. Per the germline V gene, CDR1 is SGHRS and CDR2 is YFSETQ. The CDR3 runs to 13 residues. Written as DNA, the CDR3 is TGCGCCAGCAGCTCCGGTATCGGGTACGAGCAGTACTTC. Amino acids: CASSSGIGYEQYF.

The rearrangement uses TRBV10-1 and TRBJ1-2; 8 bases match TRBD1. The CDR3 extends over 13 amino acids. Germline CDR1 WNHNN, CDR2 SYGVQD (reference sequence). After removal of 5 bases from V and 9 bases from J, the junction contained 8 bases not matched to a gene. CDR3: CASSLSGQGSYTF. Written as DNA, the CDR3 is TGCGCCAGCAGTCTTTCAGGACAGGGAAGCTACACCTTC.

The chain joins TRBV14 to TRBJ2-7; 7 bases are a match to TRBD1. Germline trimming cut 5 bases from V and 4 bases from J; bases unmatched to any gene: 5. This CDR3 has 13 residues. CDR1 SGHDN and CDR2 FVKESK come from the germline V gene. CDR3 residues: CASSAGGSYEQYF. The DNA for the CDR3 is TGTGCCAGCAGCGCAGGGGGATCTTACGAGCAGTACTTC.

CDR3 bases: TGTGCCAGCAGCAGGGACAGGGGGCGCGGTCAGTACTTC. This gives the protein CASSRDRGRGQYF. V and J are TRBV6-5 and TRBJ2-4; the match to TRBD1 covers 12 bases. J gave up 12 bases and V 6 bases, and 6 bases lay outside the gene matches. Germline-derived CDR1 and CDR2 are MNHEY and SVGAGI. The CDR3 is made up of 13 amino acids.

This sequence joins TRBV29-1 and TRBJ1-2; D might be TRBD1 (5 bases). The CDR3 is 15 residues long. Trimming took 1 base from V and 6 from J, leaving 18 bases between them. Germline CDR1 is SQVTM and CDR2 is ANQGSEA. CDR3 protein: CSVEVPLAGRDGYTF. CDR3 sequence (DNA): TGCAGCGTTGAAGTTCCCCTGGCAGGGAGGGATGGCTACACCTTC.

This chain connects TRBV18 to TRBJ2-5; perhaps TRBD1 as D (6 bases). This CDR3 is 13 amino acids long. Germline V gene data show CDR1 as KGHSH and CDR2 as LQKENI. Trimming stripped 4 bases from V and 2 bases from J, with 8 bases between. CDR3 sequence: CASSLGQQETQYF. CDR3 coding DNA: TGTGCCAGCTCACTAGGACAGCAAGAGACCCAGTACTTC.

V gene TRBV29-1 combines with J gene TRBJ1-1; possibly TRBD1 for D (5 bases). This CDR3 has 12 residues. Germline-derived CDR1 and CDR2 are SQVTM and ANQGSEA. V lost 4 bases, J lost 5 bases, and 11 bases lay in between. The CDR3 loop is CSVAVRGTEAFF. CDR3 bases: TGCAGCGTTGCGGTCCGGGGGACTGAAGCTTTCTTT.

This sequence joins TRBV9 and TRBJ2-3; maybe TRBD2 (6 bases). V lost 0 bases and J 3 bases, leaving 14 bases between the germline ends. This CDR3 is 16 amino acids long. Germline V gene data show CDR1 as SGDLS and CDR2 as YYNGEE. DNA for the CDR3: TGTGCCAGCAGCGTAGAGGGTTTTGGGGGGACAGATACGCAGTATTTT. Translation gives CASSVEGFGGTDTQYF.